The 27 T cell receptor beta chains below were found in one sample sequenced in a study of T cells in Graves' hyperthyroidism and ophthalmopathy. Regions amplified from RNA transcripts were the TCR beta CDR3 regions. TCR CDR3 underwent first-round RT-PCR with the HTBI primer set. In TCRdb, the multiplex PCR reads were re-called with MiXCR into one record per CDR3 protein. The profile shows roughly 500,000 distinct CDR3 sequences, 15% to 20% of them singletons. The sequenced sample was blood. The source of these receptors is a woman between 25 and 40 years old with Graves' ophthalmopathy.

This chain links TRBV5-1 with TRBJ1-2; no definite D call. Germline values: CDR1 SGHRS, CDR2 YFSETQ. V dropped 0 bases and J dropped 4 bases, with 7 bases sitting between them. The CDR3 is made up of 13 amino acids. CDR3 bases: TGCGCCAGCAGCTTGGTTGAAAGCTATGGCTACACCTTC. As protein: CASSLVESYGYTF.

This clonotype was seen many times. J is TRBJ2-1 and V is TRBV7-3; 7 bases line up with TRBD2. The germline CDR1 and CDR2 sequences are SGHTA and FQGTGA. The length of the CDR3 is 14 residues. V shed 5 bases and J 7 bases; nucleotides not matched to a gene: 8. The CDR3 region is CASSALTSDNEQFF. The CDR3 nucleotides are TGTGCCAGCAGCGCCCTCACTAGCGATAATGAGCAGTTCTTC.

This chain joins TRBV4-1 and TRBJ1-1; maybe TRBD1 (5 bases). Germline CDR1 reads MGHRA; CDR2 reads YSYEKL. The CDR3 length is 13 residues. V was shortened by 7 bases and J by 1 base, with 10 bases between the two germline ends. CDR3 sequence reads: CASKRQGNTEAFF. DNA for the CDR3: TGCGCCAGCAAGAGGCAGGGGAACACTGAAGCTTTCTTT.

In this sample, this clonotype turned up many times. The chain recombines TRBV7-2 with TRBJ2-3, with 10 bases identical to TRBD2. The CDR3 sequence is 16 residues long. The germline V gene has CDR1 SGHTA and CDR2 FQGNSA. Germline trimming cut 6 bases from V and 2 bases from J; bases unmatched to any gene: 8. The CDR3 region is CASRLSGRGITDTQYF. The CDR3 DNA sequence: TGTGCCAGCAGATTAAGCGGGAGGGGGATCACAGATACGCAGTATTTT.

Points on this clonotype: A read error may explain this, as a much larger clone is one base away. This rearrangement joins TRBV5-1 to TRBJ1-1, with D unresolved. Trimming cost V 7 bases and J 3 bases, with 16 bases left between them. Per the germline V gene, CDR1 is SGHRS and CDR2 is YFSETQ. The CDR3 totals 14 residues. In DNA form, the CDR3 reads TGCGCCAGCGGCTCCGGATCCTTTGACACTGAAGCTTTCTTT. It yields the protein CASGSGSFDTEAFF.

V and J are TRBV6-5 and TRBJ2-6; either TRBD1 or TRBD2 may fit D (5 bases each). Trimming pared 0 bases from V and 4 bases from J, leaving 16 bases between. The CDR3 runs 18 residues. CDR1 and CDR2 from the germline V gene are MNHEY and SVGAGI. The CDR3 coding sequence is TGTGCCAGCAGTTACTCGAGTTCGTTGGGGACCGGGGCCAACGTCCTGACTTTC. Protein: CASSYSSSLGTGANVLTF.

This clonotype showed up just a few times. J is TRBJ2-3 and V is TRBV19; 8 nucleotides agree with TRBD2. This CDR3 contains 15 residues. The V segment lost 8 bases and the J segment 4 bases; nucleotides outside the gene matches: 11. Germline lookup yields CDR1 LNHDA and CDR2 SQIVND (reference sequence). In nucleotides, the CDR3 is TGTGCCAGTCGGAGTGTGTTAGCGGGACCAGATACGCAGTATTTT. Amino acids: CASRSVLAGPDTQYF.

There are many counts of this clonotype. This rearrangement joins TRBV27 to TRBJ1-3, with 11 bases aligning to TRBD1. The germline CDR1 and CDR2 sequences are MNHEY and SMNVEV (reference sequence). This CDR3 is built from 18 residues. The V segment lost 1 base and the J segment 4 bases; nucleotides outside the gene matches: 9. The CDR3 DNA is TGTGCCAGCAGTTTATGGCCAGGACAGGGGGCATCCGGAAACACCATATATTTT. Residues: CASSLWPGQGASGNTIYF.

This clonotype was observed at least ten times. The chain carries TRBV2 and TRBJ2-5; 12 bases align to TRBD1. Germline assignment: CDR1 SNHLY and CDR2 FYNNEI. The CDR3 has 14 amino acids. Germline trimming cut 8 bases from V and 4 bases from J; bases unmatched to any gene: 5. The CDR3 region has the DNA TGTGCCAGCTCCGGGACAGGGGGCGGAGAGACCCAGTACTTC. It encodes CASSGTGGGETQYF. The variable domain in full, with the rest retrieved from reference TRBV2 and TRBJ2-5, is EPEVTQTPSHQVTQMGQEVILRCVPISNHLYFYWYRQILGQKVEFLVSFYNNEISEKSEIFDDQFSVERPDGSNFTLKIRSTKLEDSAMYFCASSGTGGGETQYFGPGTRLLVL.

The sample holds a few counts of this clonotype. The chain uses TRBV6-2 or TRBV6-3 and TRBJ2-7, with D perhaps given as TRBD1 or TRBD2 (6 bases each). The germline V gene encodes CDR1 MNHEY and CDR2 SVGEGT. This CDR3 is 13 amino acids long. The ends were cut back, 6 bases at V and 2 bases at J, with 11 bases in the middle. This CDR3 is CASRTGGPYEQYF. CDR3 DNA: TGTGCCAGCAGGACCGGGGGCCCCTACGAGCAGTACTTC.

This clonotype came up many times. J is TRBJ2-7 and V is TRBV20-1, with 8 bases fitting TRBD2. With V trimmed by 5 bases and J by 0 bases, 6 bases remained unmatched. CDR1 and CDR2 from the germline V gene are DFQATT and SNEGSKA (reference sequence). This CDR3 is built from 14 residues. CDR3 coding DNA: TGCAGTGCTGATATAGCGGGGAGCTCCTACGAGCAGTACTTC. It translates to CSADIAGSSYEQYF.

This clonotype was recorded many times. The genes are TRBV4-3 and TRBJ2-7; D ambiguous. V shed 1 base and J shed 3 bases, with 7 bases lying between them. The CDR3 loop spans 13 amino acids. Looked up from germline, CDR1 is LGHNA and CDR2 is YSLEER. CDR3 protein: CASSQGNSYEQYF. In nucleotides, the CDR3 is TGCGCCAGCAGCCAAGGGAACAGCTACGAGCAGTACTTC.

Only a few counts were recorded for this clonotype. For the CDR3, the DNA is TGTGCCAGTAGAACCGGAGGGGCTGAAGCTTTCTTT. It is translated as CASRTGGAEAFF. The V gene is TRBV19, the J gene TRBJ1-1, with TRBD1 as a possible D gene (5 bases). The CDR3 length is 12 residues. Per germline, CDR1 LNHDA and CDR2 SQIVND (reference sequence). The V and J ends lost 6 bases and 6 bases respectively, with 11 bases between them.

This clonotype was picked up a small number of times. The gene calls are TRBV2 and TRBJ1-6; no definite D call. Trimming stripped 1 base from V and 6 bases from J, with 7 bases between. Germline V gene lookup returns CDR1 SNHLY and CDR2 FYNNEI. CDR3 length: 14 amino acids. The chain's CDR3 is CASSEGLSNSPLHF. The CDR3, as DNA: TGTGCCAGCAGTGAAGGGCTTAGTAATTCACCCCTCCACTTT.

This clonotype was recorded many times. This chain links TRBV12-3 or TRBV12-4 with TRBJ2-1; TRBD1 matches at 7 bases. This CDR3 is built from 15 residues. Trimming cost V 4 bases and J 0 bases; bases outside gene matches: 3. CDR3 region: CASSSRQGSYNEQFF. The CDR3 DNA is TGTGCCAGCAGTTCCCGACAGGGCTCCTACAATGAGCAGTTCTTC.

This clonotype appeared a few times. This chain connects TRBV27 to TRBJ2-1; D is undetermined. The CDR3 runs 14 residues. Germline-derived CDR1 and CDR2 are MNHEY and SMNVEV (reference sequence). Trimming removed 4 bases from V and 7 bases from J, with 14 bases in between. CDR3 in amino acids: CASSSDFWVNEQFF. DNA for the CDR3: TGTGCCAGCAGTTCCGACTTTTGGGTTAATGAGCAGTTCTTC.

V is TRBV19 and J is TRBJ1-6; no clear D. CDR1 is LNHDA and CDR2 is SQIVND in the germline V gene (reference sequence). The ends were cut back, 6 bases at V and 11 bases at J, with 11 bases in the middle. The CDR3 is 12 amino acids. CDR3 sequence (DNA): TGTGCCAGTAGCACACAAACGGCACCCCTCCACTTT. Amino acid sequence: CASSTQTAPLHF.

The rearrangement uses TRBV14 and TRBJ2-7; 7 nucleotides line up with TRBD2. Germline V gene sequence: CDR1 SGHDN, CDR2 FVKESK. Losses at the gene ends were 2 bases for V and 6 bases for J; bases not matched to a gene: 4. The CDR3 sequence is 13 residues long. The CDR3 nucleotides read TGTGCCAGCAGCCAACAGCGGGATAGCGAGCAGTACTTC. Its protein is CASSQQRDSEQYF.

This clonotype was observed many times. The chain recombines TRBV28 with TRBJ1-1; weak D call: TRBD1 (5 bases). The germline V and J ends were trimmed by 5 bases and 2 bases, with 12 bases remaining between them. This CDR3 is 14 amino acids long. The germline V gene encodes CDR1 MDHEN and CDR2 SYDVKM. The CDR3 nucleotides are TGTGCCAGCAGTATATCCAGGGCTAACACTGAAGCTTTCTTT. The encoded protein is CASSISRANTEAFF. The full variable domain, rest sourced from reference TRBV28 and TRBJ1-1, is DVKVTQSSRYLVKRTGEKVFLECVQDMDHENMFWYRQDPGLGLRLIYFSYDVKMKEKGDIPEGYSVSREKKERFSLILESASTNQTSMYLCASSISRANTEAFFGQGTRLTVV.

This clonotype was picked up a small number of times. The chain employs TRBV7-9 and TRBJ2-7; 7 bases are a match to TRBD1. With V trimmed by 5 bases and J by 9 bases, 13 bases remained unmatched. CDR3 length: 14 residues. Germline CDR1 is SEHNR and CDR2 is FQNEAQ (reference sequence). CDR3 bases: TGTGCCAGCAGCCCGGGGAGACAGGGCGTCGTGCAGTACTTC. Protein sequence: CASSPGRQGVVQYF. Variable domain in full (rest from reference TRBV7-9 and TRBJ2-7): DTGVSQNPRHKITKRGQNVTFRCDPISEHNRLYWYRQTLGQGPEFLTYFQNEAQLEKSRLLSDRFSAERPKGSFSTLEIQRTEQGDSAMYLCASSPGRQGVVQYFGPGTRLTVT.

The V call is TRBV9, the J call TRBJ2-7; 8 nucleotides match TRBD1. This CDR3 region has 15 residues. The V gene end was trimmed by 4 bases and the J gene end by 2 bases; junction bases not matched to a gene: 8. The germline V gene has CDR1 SGDLS and CDR2 YYNGEE. The CDR3 sequence is CASSPGQGSTYEQYF. The CDR3 nucleotides are TGTGCCAGCAGCCCCGGACAGGGTAGCACCTACGAGCAGTACTTC.

This clonotype was seen a few times. This chain links TRBV4-1 with TRBJ2-3; D may be TRBD1 (5 bases). The CDR3 sequence is 15 residues long. Germline assignment: CDR1 MGHRA and CDR2 YSYEKL. Trimming took 2 bases from V and 0 from J, leaving 9 bases between them. CDR3 loop: CASSQTGPSTDTQYF. The CDR3 DNA reads TGCGCCAGCAGCCAAACAGGACCTAGCACAGATACGCAGTATTTT.

In this sample, this clonotype turned up a few times. V is TRBV15 and J is TRBJ1-4; 8 bases align to TRBD1. Germline CDR1 is LNHNV and CDR2 is YYDKDF (reference sequence). After removal of 2 bases from V and 8 bases from J, the junction contained 7 bases not matched to a gene. The CDR3 extends over 15 amino acids. The CDR3: CATSRRDRYLEKLFF. In DNA, the CDR3 is TGTGCCACCAGCAGAAGGGACAGGTATTTGGAAAAACTGTTTTTT. The full variable domain, completed using reference TRBV15 and TRBJ1-4, is DAMVIQNPRYQVTQFGKPVTLSCSQTLNHNVMYWYQQKSSQAPKLLFHYYDKDFNNEADTPDNFQSRRPNTSFCFLDIRSPGLGDTAMYLCATSRRDRYLEKLFFGSGTQLSVL.

This clonotype came up many times. This chain links TRBV12-3 or TRBV12-4 with TRBJ2-1; the D is unclear. This CDR3 is built from 17 residues. V was pared by 0 bases and J by 0 bases, with 12 bases between. The CDR3 DNA sequence: TGTGCCAGCAGTTTAGCCCCGCCGCCCCACTCCTACAATGAGCAGTTCTTC. Translating gives CASSLAPPPHSYNEQFF.

This clonotype was recorded many times. The chain is built from TRBV7-2 and TRBJ2-7; 7 nucleotides match TRBD1. This CDR3 is built from 15 residues. The germline V gene encodes CDR1 SGHTA and CDR2 FQGNSA. V was pared by 5 bases and J by 0 bases, with 7 bases of the junction left unmatched. CDR3 sequence (DNA): TGTGCCAGCAGCCATCCGGGACAGTTCTCCTACGAGCAGTACTTC. The encoded protein is CASSHPGQFSYEQYF.

The genes are TRBV2 and TRBJ2-1, with 14 bases matching TRBD2. Unmatched junction bases numbered 5, after V lost 6 bases and J lost 10 bases. Per germline, CDR1 SNHLY and CDR2 FYNNEI. The CDR3 sequence is 14 residues long. CDR3 DNA sequence: TGTGCCAGCAGCGGGACTAGCGGGAGTAGCGAGCAGTTCTTC. It specifies CASSGTSGSSEQFF.

This clonotype occurred once. A read error is possible here, since a much larger clone lies one base away. DNA of the CDR3: TGCGCCAGCAGAAGAGATACGGATTCACCCCTCCACTTT. As protein: CASRRDTDSPLHF. The rearrangement uses TRBV5-1 and TRBJ1-6; no firm D call. The CDR3 covers 13 residues. V lost 5 bases and J 8 bases, leaving 11 bases between the germline ends. Germline CDR1 is SGHRS and CDR2 is YFSETQ.